This entry lists 15 T cell receptor beta chains sequenced from one sample in a study of T cell clones after liver transplantation. Method: immunoSEQ multiplex PCR; TCRdb's copy keeps in-frame clones and lacks some. The sample consists of fewer than 85,000 clones, around 80% of them appearing once. The source was CD4+ T cells from blood, collected 12 months after liver transplant. All receptors come from a human patient who received a liver transplant. The graft donor may account for some of the T cells.

This chain connects TRBV6-1 to TRBJ2-4, with D possibly TRBD2 on 6 matching bases. The CDR3 sequence is 13 residues long. The V and J ends lost 4 bases and 8 bases respectively, with 12 bases between them. Germline values: CDR1 MNHNS, CDR2 SASEGT. CDR3 DNA sequence: TGTGCCAGCAGTGGCGGGGTTGGGGACATTCAGTACTTC. It codes for CASSGGVGDIQYF.

The chain links TRBV5-1 to TRBJ2-1; TRBD1 matches 11 bases. Germline CDR1 reads SGHRS; CDR2 reads YFSETQ. Germline trimming cut 5 bases from V and 7 bases from J; bases unmatched to any gene: 11. There are 16 residues in the CDR3. DNA for the CDR3: TGCGCCAGCAGTTTGACTACCGGGACAGGGGGTAATGAGCAGTTCTTC. Amino acids: CASSLTTGTGGNEQFF.

The chain has TRBV5-1 and TRBJ2-7; D might be TRBD1 (5 bases). The CDR3 is 14 amino acids. The V gene's germline CDR1 is SGHRS and CDR2 YFSETQ. V was pared by 1 base and J by 1 base, with 9 bases between. CDR3 sequence (DNA): TGCGCCAGCAGCTTGATACAGGATTCCTACGAGCAGTACTTC. Its protein product is CASSLIQDSYEQYF.

The sample holds a few counts of this clone. The V gene is TRBV2, the J gene TRBJ2-1; 7 bases line up with TRBD2. Germline lookup yields CDR1 SNHLY and CDR2 FYNNEI. Unmatched junction bases numbered 12, after V lost 5 bases and J lost 8 bases. CDR3 length: 15 amino acids. CDR3 in amino acids: CASSQFGGSGDEQFF. CDR3 bases: TGTGCCAGCAGTCAGTTTGGCGGGAGCGGCGATGAGCAGTTCTTC.

The rearrangement links TRBV6-1 to TRBJ1-2; 9 bases agree with TRBD1. Trimming at V came to 7 bases and at J to 0 bases, leaving 6 bases not matched to a gene. The germline CDR1 and CDR2 sequences are MNHNS and SASEGT. This CDR3 has 15 residues. CDR3 protein: CASIQGALANYGYTF. CDR3 DNA: TGTGCCAGCATACAGGGGGCCCTAGCTAACTATGGCTACACCTTC.

The chain carries TRBV6-1 and TRBJ2-3; D is undetermined. The CDR3 is 15 residues long. Germline-derived CDR1 and CDR2 are MNHNS and SASEGT. Trimming removed 6 bases at V and 3 bases at J, with 16 bases between. This CDR3 is CASRGSRARTDTQYF. In DNA, the CDR3 is TGTGCCAGCAGAGGTAGTAGGGCCAGGACAGATACGCAGTATTTT.

Only a few counts were recorded for this clone. The genes are TRBV19 and TRBJ1-1, with TRBD1 matching 7 bases. V trimming: 3 bases; J trimming: 1 base; junction bases outside the gene matches: 2. CDR3 length: 14 residues. Germline loops: CDR1 LNHDA, CDR2 SQIVND (reference sequence). The CDR3 DNA follows: TGTGCCAGTAGTATTACAGGGGCGAACACTGAAGCTTTCTTT. Its protein product is CASSITGANTEAFF.

The chain joins TRBV28 to TRBJ2-1; maybe TRBD2 (6 bases). Between the trimmed V and J ends, which lost 5 bases and 5 bases, there was a span of 13 bases. CDR1 is MDHEN, CDR2 SYDVKM, per germline. The CDR3 sequence is 14 residues long. CDR3 loop: CASSPPGTHNEQFF. The CDR3 DNA sequence: TGTGCCAGCAGTCCCCCCGGGACTCACAATGAGCAGTTCTTC.

V usage is TRBV2 and J usage is TRBJ2-7, with 7 bases matching TRBD2. The trim removed 5 bases at V and 6 bases at J, leaving 10 bases unmatched. Germline V gene data show CDR1 as SNHLY and CDR2 as FYNNEI. This CDR3 is built from 14 residues. CDR3 DNA: TGTGCCAGCAGTTACGTAGGGAGGGACGGCGAGCAGTACTTC. Its protein product is CASSYVGRDGEQYF.

This chain uses TRBV28 with TRBJ1-5; D might be TRBD1 (6 bases). The germline CDR1 and CDR2 sequences are MDHEN and SYDVKM. CDR3 length: 16 residues. V was pared by 3 bases and J by 1 base, with 13 bases between. The CDR3 bases are TGTGCCAGCAGTTTGGGGGGCGCCCTAAGCAATCAGCCCCAGCATTTT. Protein: CASSLGGALSNQPQHF.

This clone was seen a single time. The CDR3 sequence: CASSDSSYNEQFF. CDR3 DNA sequence: TGTGCCAGCAGTGATAGCTCCTACAATGAGCAGTTCTTC. This sequence joins TRBV6-6 and TRBJ2-1; D is ambiguous. The length of the CDR3 is 13 residues. Germline V gene data show CDR1 as MNHNY and CDR2 as SVGAGI (reference sequence). The V gene lost 5 bases and the J gene lost 0 bases, with 5 bases spanning the gap.

The J gene is TRBJ2-7, the V gene TRBV28; 9 bases match TRBD1. Germline trimming cut 4 bases from V and 8 bases from J; bases unmatched to any gene: 12. This CDR3 is 15 amino acids long. Per the germline V gene, CDR1 is MDHEN and CDR2 is SYDVKM. DNA for the CDR3: TGTGCCAGCAGTTCCACAGGGGGCTACCCCCCCAAGCAGTACTTC. It specifies CASSSTGGYPPKQYF.

The rearrangement uses TRBV5-6 and TRBJ1-2, with D perhaps TRBD1 (5 bases). Trimming removed 0 bases from V and 6 bases from J, with 12 bases in between. The V gene's germline CDR1 is SGHDT and CDR2 YYEEEE. The CDR3 contains 14 residues. Here the CDR3 DNA reads TGTGCCAGCAGCTTGGTCGAGGTAGGGGATGGCTACACCTTC. This translates into CASSLVEVGDGYTF. Using reference TRBV5-6 and TRBJ1-2 for the parts outside the CDR3, the full variable domain is DAGVTQSPTHLIKTRGQQVTLRCSPKSGHDTVSWYQQALGQGPQFIFQYYEEEERQRGNFPDRFSGHQFPNYSSELNVNALLLGDSALYLCASSLVEVGDGYTFGSGTRLTVV.

The chain has TRBV28 and TRBJ2-3; TRBD1 might be the D (5 bases). CDR3 length: 14 residues. Between the trimmed V and J ends, which lost 3 bases and 5 bases, there was a span of 12 bases. Germline-derived CDR1 and CDR2 are MDHEN and SYDVKM. The CDR3 DNA reads as TGTGCCAGCAGTTTGGGGCTAGGTGGAGATACGCAGTATTTT. It codes for CASSLGLGGDTQYF.

The chain couples TRBV28 to TRBJ1-4, with TRBD1 matching over 8 bases. The junction had 5 bases not matched to a gene; V was cut back by 6 bases and J by 5 bases. CDR3 length: 14 amino acids. CDR1 is MDHEN, CDR2 SYDVKM, per germline. For the CDR3, the DNA is TGTGCCAGCAGGGGGACAGGAGGGAATGAAAAACTGTTTTTT. Its translation is CASRGTGGNEKLFF.